This T cell receptor beta chain was captured by sequencing in a study of blood T cell repertoires in COVID-19. Study at large: Some COVID-19 samples were acute and others convalescent; all came from the United States, Italy and Spain.

This clone was observed a handful of times. In the original analysis: Amplification from reference gene primers served as the basis for estimated nucleated cell counts. The data were produced by immunoSEQ multiplex PCR, yet TCRdb's version contains in-frame clones alone and is incomplete. The V and J calls and clone size were taken over from that table, and D and trimming were inferred from the DNA. This sample has roughly 180,000 clones, with roughly 85% found just once. Germline assignment: CDR1 SGDLS and CDR2 YYNGEE. The junction had 12 bases not matched to a gene; V was cut back by 2 bases and J by 1 base. The CDR3 is 19 residues long.

The source of this sequence is a woman under 40 with acute or convalescent COVID-19. The genes are TRBV9 and TRBJ2-3; 11 bases are a match to TRBD2. The sequencing sample was made of peripheral blood. For the CDR3, the DNA is TGTGCCAGCAGCGTGGGGCTGCGTGTGGGACTAGCGGGCACAGATACGCAGTATTTT. It encodes CASSVGLRVGLAGTDTQYF.